Shown below are 8 T cell receptor beta chains from a single sample sequenced in a study of cytomegalovirus exposure and HLA in healthy donors. Primers: 60 Vbeta forward and 13 Jbeta reverse. The method was immunoSEQ multiplex PCR; TCRdb's version includes in-frame clones alone and lacks a portion of them. The sample lists roughly 84,000 clones, around 77% seen once, with 2.5% to 4% in the top ten. Sequenced sample: PBMCs. The receptors stem from a man aged 45-60 years in good health and CMV-seronegative.

The rearrangement uses TRBV9 and TRBJ2-3; D remains ambiguous. Germline CDR1 reads SGDLS; CDR2 reads YYNGEE. Trimming removed 4 bases at V and 4 bases at J, with 7 bases between. The CDR3 is 12 residues long. CDR3 residues: CASSQYSDTQYF. CDR3 DNA sequence: TGTGCCAGCAGCCAATACTCAGATACGCAGTATTTT. Full variable domain (rest looked up from reference TRBV9 and TRBJ2-3): DSGVTQTPKHLITATGQRVTLRCSPRSGDLSVYWYQQSLDQGLQFLIQYYNGEERAKGNILERFSAQQFPDLHSELNLSSLELGDSALYFCASSQYSDTQYFGPGTRLTVL.

This clone was seen only once. The J gene is TRBJ1-4, the V gene TRBV4-2; D perhaps matches TRBD1 (5 bases). The CDR3 consists of 16 residues. The germline CDR1 and CDR2 sequences are LGHNA and YNFKEQ. Trimming took 5 bases from V and 8 from J, leaving 21 bases between them. The CDR3 nucleotides are TGTGCCAGCAGCGCCTTTGGAAGGGGAATAGGGGAAAAACTGTTTTTT. Translated, it gives CASSAFGRGIGEKLFF.

This chain joins TRBV14 and TRBJ2-1; 9 bases are shared with TRBD2. The germline V gene has CDR1 SGHDN and CDR2 FVKESK. After removal of 1 base from V and 6 bases from J, the junction contained 1 base not matched to a gene. CDR3 size: 14 residues. The DNA of the CDR3 is TGTGCCAGCAGCCAAGTGCGGGGGGGCAATGAGCAGTTCTTC. It is translated as CASSQVRGGNEQFF.

This chain joins TRBV9 and TRBJ1-1; 9 nucleotides line up with TRBD1. In germline, CDR1 is SGDLS, CDR2 YYNGEE. The CDR3 runs 16 residues. V lost 4 bases and J lost 0; bases outside the gene matches: 7. The CDR3 bases are TGTGCCAGCAGCCCCCGGACAGGGGACATGAACACTGAAGCTTTCTTT. Residues: CASSPRTGDMNTEAFF.

This clone was observed once. CDR3 loop: CASSTTLGTSGAVEYF. The CDR3 DNA reads as TGTGCCAGTAGTACCACCTTGGGGACTAGCGGGGCTGTGGAGTATTTT. The genes are TRBV19 and TRBJ2-3, with 13 bases lining up with TRBD2. V lost 4 bases, J lost 13 bases, and 14 bases stayed unmatched. Germline CDR1 LNHDA, CDR2 SQIVND (reference sequence). The CDR3 spans 16 residues.

This clone occurred once. V usage is TRBV7-9 and J usage is TRBJ2-3; 8 bases line up with TRBD1. There are 15 residues in the CDR3. V lost 2 bases, J lost 2 bases, and 3 bases stayed unmatched. Germline values: CDR1 SEHNR, CDR2 FQNEAQ (reference sequence). CDR3 sequence reads: CASSLRTGFTDTQYF. The CDR3 region has the DNA TGTGCCAGCAGCTTACGGACAGGGTTCACAGATACGCAGTATTTT.

Worth noting for this clone: One junction end does not reproduce the germline sequence, and a read error may be involved. The chain has TRBV28 and TRBJ1-6; 8 bases are shared with TRBD1. Germline V gene sequence: CDR1 MDHEN, CDR2 SYDVKM. CDR3 length: 15 amino acids. For the CDR3, the DNA is TGTGCCAGCAGTAACAGGGGGGAGTATAGTTCACCCCTCCACTTT. Protein: CASSNRGEYSSPLHF.

The gene calls are TRBV7-9 and TRBJ1-1, with 9 nucleotides matching TRBD1. Per the germline V gene, CDR1 is SEHNR and CDR2 is FQNEAQ (reference sequence). This CDR3 has 13 residues. V was pared by 3 bases and J by 4 bases, with 0 bases of the junction left unmatched. The DNA for the CDR3 is TGTGCCAGCAGCTTGGGACAGGGCACTGAAGCTTTCTTT. Translation gives CASSLGQGTEAFF.